The 5 T cell receptor beta chains reported below all come from one sample, sequenced in a study of blood T cell repertoires in COVID-19. Here immunoSEQ multiplex PCR was the method, and the copy in TCRdb shows in-frame clones only, minus some. The sample includes about 260,000 clones, roughly 87% of them seen just once. The sample consisted of peripheral blood. The receptors shown here come from a human donor in a cohort sampled during active COVID-19.

The V call is TRBV5-6, the J call TRBJ2-1, with 8 bases identical to TRBD2. Germline V CDR1 and CDR2: SGHDT, YYEEEE. The J segment lost 9 bases and the V segment lost 2 bases, leaving 13 bases of the junction unmatched. The CDR3 contains 16 residues. The CDR3: CASSFLTGGTPSEQFF. The DNA of the CDR3 is TGTGCCAGCAGCTTCCTGACGGGGGGGACCCCGAGTGAGCAGTTCTTC. Filled out from reference TRBV5-6 and TRBJ2-1, the complete variable domain reads DAGVTQSPTHLIKTRGQQVTLRCSPKSGHDTVSWYQQALGQGPQFIFQYYEEEERQRGNFPDRFSGHQFPNYSSELNVNALLLGDSALYLCASSFLTGGTPSEQFFGPGTRLTVL.

The rearrangement links TRBV28 to TRBJ1-1; no clear D gene. The germline CDR1 and CDR2 sequences are MDHEN and SYDVKM. V lost 4 bases and J lost 0, with 6 bases in between. This CDR3 has 13 residues. The CDR3 here is CASSWAMNTEAFF. CDR3 coding DNA: TGTGCCAGCAGTTGGGCGATGAACACTGAAGCTTTCTTT.

The J gene is TRBJ1-6, the V gene TRBV6-5; 9 positions agree with TRBD1. CDR1 and CDR2 (germline): MNHEY, SVGAGI. V shed 6 bases and J 6 bases; nucleotides not matched to a gene: 3. The CDR3 runs to 14 residues. The CDR3 protein is CASRSQGANSPLHF. CDR3 DNA: TGTGCCAGCAGGTCACAGGGGGCTAATTCACCCCTCCACTTT.

J is TRBJ1-1 and V is TRBV7-9; 7 bases fit TRBD1. Trimming took 4 bases from V and 1 from J; bases not matched to a gene: 9. CDR1 is SEHNR, CDR2 FQNEAQ, per germline (reference sequence). CDR3 length: 16 amino acids. The CDR3 DNA reads TGTGCCAGCAGCTACCCCCCGACAGGGACGAACACTGAAGCTTTCTTT. The encoded protein is CASSYPPTGTNTEAFF.

This chain connects TRBV12-2 to TRBJ2-1; the table gives TRBD1 as D, unverified against the DNA. TRBV12-2 is recorded as a pseudogene. The CDR3 covers 16 residues. CDR3 DNA sequence: TGTGCAAGTCGCTTAAGCGGGACAGGGGACTACAATGAGCAGTTCTTC. It codes for CASRLSGTGDYNEQFF.